This T cell receptor beta chain was identified during a study of blood T cell repertoires in COVID-19. Across the whole study: Acute-phase and convalescent COVID-19 samples originated in the United States, Italy and Spain. In each case, the material was cDNA or gDNA derived from T cells, B-cell-depleted T cells, or PBMCs.

Trimming took off 3 bases at V and 0 bases at J, with 15 bases between the two ends. This CDR3 comprises 18 residues. CDR1 is LNHDA, CDR2 SQIVND, per germline (reference sequence). In the source study's methods: Cell counts per sample came from amplifying reference gene primers. Sequencing was performed with immunoSEQ multiplex PCR; in TCRdb, only in-frame clones are kept and a portion is missing. Clone size and V and J calls were adopted from that table, with D and trimming inferred from the DNA. The sample includes tens of thousands of clones, 80% to 95% of them seen just once. The gene calls are TRBV19 and TRBJ2-6; D possibly corresponds to TRBD2 (5 bases). The origin of this receptor is a man in his fifties with active COVID-19. The sample was peripheral blood. The CDR3 here is CASSMVRTPDSGANVLTF. DNA for the CDR3: TGTGCCAGTAGTATGGTAAGGACTCCAGACTCTGGGGCCAACGTCCTGACTTTC. Combining the CDR3 with reference TRBV19 and TRBJ2-6 gives the whole variable domain DGGITQSPKYLFRKEGQNVTLSCEQNLNHDAMYWYRQDPGQGLRLIYYSQIVNDFQKGDIAEGYSVSREKKESFPLTVTSAQKNPTAFYLCASSMVRTPDSGANVLTFGAGSRLTVL.